This TCR beta chain was identified during a study of blood T cell repertoires in COVID-19. Overall study context: The United States, Italy and Spain were the sources of the acute and convalescent COVID-19 samples. T cells, B-cell-depleted T cells, or PBMCs provided the cDNA or gDNA that served as material.

Original processing methods: It was from reference gene primer amplification that nucleated cell counts were estimated. TCRdb's table, derived via immunoSEQ multiplex PCR, lists solely in-frame clones and lacks some. The DNA was the basis for D and trimming; V, J and clone size are from that table. This sample carries 370,000 or so clones, 70% to 85% of them seen once, and the ten largest clones take around 1.1%. This CDR3 region has 14 residues. Trimming cost V 7 bases and J 6 bases; bases outside gene matches: 8. In germline, CDR1 is SNHLY, CDR2 FYNNEI. What was sequenced was peripheral blood. This chain connects TRBV2 to TRBJ2-2; TRBD2 matches 7 bases. The receptor was derived from a human donor with acute or convalescent COVID-19. The donor label of this sample is uncertain. The CDR3 sequence is CASKGREGAGELFF. CDR3 coding DNA: TGTGCCAGCAAAGGGAGGGAAGGGGCCGGGGAGCTGTTTTTT.